This TCR beta chain derives from a study of cytomegalovirus exposure and HLA in healthy donors. The donors were members of the validation cohort comprising about 130 subjects, separate from the roughly 650-subject first cohort. The CDR3 runs to 15 residues. The germline CDR1 and CDR2 sequences are MDHEN and SYDVKM. The V end was cut by 1 base, the J end by 4 bases, with 11 bases between. Sequencing was performed with immunoSEQ multiplex PCR; in TCRdb, only in-frame clones are kept and a portion is missing. The sample includes some 250,000 clones, 90% seen only once; the top ten take 3.1%. General observations from the study: Subsequent analysis of the approximately 120 validation repertoires found a tendency for first-cohort TCR clusters to co-occur.

Points on this clone: What it binds is not known.

The receptor's source is a woman aged 25 to 39 in good health and CMV-seronegative. V usage is TRBV28 and J usage is TRBJ1-5; D might be TRBD1 (6 bases). Sequencing was performed on PBMCs. In DNA, the CDR3 is TGTGCCAGCAGTTTATCAGCCAGGGGAAATCAGCCCCAGCATTTT. Translation gives CASSLSARGNQPQHF.